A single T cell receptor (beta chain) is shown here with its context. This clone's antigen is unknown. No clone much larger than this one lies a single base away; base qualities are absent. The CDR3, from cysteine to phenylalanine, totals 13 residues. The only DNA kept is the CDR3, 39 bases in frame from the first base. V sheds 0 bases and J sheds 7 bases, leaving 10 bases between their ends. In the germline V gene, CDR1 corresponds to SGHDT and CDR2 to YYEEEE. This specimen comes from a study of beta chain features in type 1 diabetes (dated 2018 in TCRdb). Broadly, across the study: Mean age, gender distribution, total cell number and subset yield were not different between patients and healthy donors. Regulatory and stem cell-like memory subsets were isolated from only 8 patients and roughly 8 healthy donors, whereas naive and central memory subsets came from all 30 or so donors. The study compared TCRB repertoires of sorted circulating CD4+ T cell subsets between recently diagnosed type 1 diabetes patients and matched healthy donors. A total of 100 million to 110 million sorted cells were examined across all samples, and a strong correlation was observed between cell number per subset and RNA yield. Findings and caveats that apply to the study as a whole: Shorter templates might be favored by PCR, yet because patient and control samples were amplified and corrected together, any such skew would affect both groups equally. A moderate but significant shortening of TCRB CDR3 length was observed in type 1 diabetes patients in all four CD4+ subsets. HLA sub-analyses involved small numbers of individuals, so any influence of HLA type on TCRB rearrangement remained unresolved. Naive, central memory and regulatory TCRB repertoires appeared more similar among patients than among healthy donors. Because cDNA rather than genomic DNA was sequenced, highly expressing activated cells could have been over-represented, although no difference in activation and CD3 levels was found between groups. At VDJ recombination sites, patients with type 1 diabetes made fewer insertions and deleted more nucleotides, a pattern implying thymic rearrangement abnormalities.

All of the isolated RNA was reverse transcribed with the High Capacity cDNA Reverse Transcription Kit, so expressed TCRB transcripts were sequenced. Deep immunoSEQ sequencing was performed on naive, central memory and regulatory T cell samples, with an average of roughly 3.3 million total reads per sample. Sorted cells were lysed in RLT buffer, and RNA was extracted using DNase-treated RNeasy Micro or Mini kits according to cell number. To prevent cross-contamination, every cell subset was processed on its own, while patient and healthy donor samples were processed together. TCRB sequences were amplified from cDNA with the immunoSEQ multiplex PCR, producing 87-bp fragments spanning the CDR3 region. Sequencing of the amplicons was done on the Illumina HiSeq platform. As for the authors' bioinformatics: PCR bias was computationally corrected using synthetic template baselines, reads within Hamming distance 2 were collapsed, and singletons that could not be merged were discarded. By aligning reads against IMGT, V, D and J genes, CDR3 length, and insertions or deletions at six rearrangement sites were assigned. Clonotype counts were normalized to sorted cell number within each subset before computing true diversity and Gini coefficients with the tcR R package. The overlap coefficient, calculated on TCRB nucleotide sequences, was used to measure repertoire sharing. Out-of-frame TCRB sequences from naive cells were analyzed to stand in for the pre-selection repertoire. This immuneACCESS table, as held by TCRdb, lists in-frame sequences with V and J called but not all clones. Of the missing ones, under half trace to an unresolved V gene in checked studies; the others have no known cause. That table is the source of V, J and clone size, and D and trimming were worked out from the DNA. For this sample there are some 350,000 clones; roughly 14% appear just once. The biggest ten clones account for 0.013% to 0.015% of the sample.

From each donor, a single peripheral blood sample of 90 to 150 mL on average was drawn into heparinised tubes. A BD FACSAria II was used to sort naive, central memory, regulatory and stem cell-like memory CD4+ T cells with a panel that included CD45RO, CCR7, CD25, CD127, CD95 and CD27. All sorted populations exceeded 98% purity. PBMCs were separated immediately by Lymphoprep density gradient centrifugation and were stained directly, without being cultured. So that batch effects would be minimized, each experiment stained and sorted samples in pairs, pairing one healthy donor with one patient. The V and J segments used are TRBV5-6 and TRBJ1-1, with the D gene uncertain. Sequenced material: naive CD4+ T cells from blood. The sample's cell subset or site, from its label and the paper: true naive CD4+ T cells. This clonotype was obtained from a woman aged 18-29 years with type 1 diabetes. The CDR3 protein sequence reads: CASSLAGRSEAFF. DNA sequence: TGTGCCAGCAGCTTGGCCGGGAGGAGTGAAGCTTTCTTT.